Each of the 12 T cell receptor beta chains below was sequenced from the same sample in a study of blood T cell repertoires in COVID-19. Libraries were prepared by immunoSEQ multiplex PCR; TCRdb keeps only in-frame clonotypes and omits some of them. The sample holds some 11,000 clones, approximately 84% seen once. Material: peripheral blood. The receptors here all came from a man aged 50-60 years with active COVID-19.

The CDR3 region is CAILAGLTDTQYF. As DNA, the CDR3 is TGTGCCATTCTAGCGGGGCTCACAGATACGCAGTATTTT. This chain links TRBV10-3 with TRBJ2-3; the match to TRBD2 covers 9 bases. Germline V gene lookup returns CDR1 ENHRY and CDR2 SYGVKD. Trimming took 9 bases from V and 2 from J; bases not matched to a gene: 3. The CDR3 runs to 13 residues.

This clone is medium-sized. The CDR3 reads CAISPGLANTDTQYF. The DNA of the CDR3 is TGTGCCATCAGCCCGGGACTAGCGAACACAGATACGCAGTATTTT. V is TRBV10-3 and J is TRBJ2-3, with 10 bases aligning to TRBD2. V trimming: 6 bases; J trimming: 2 bases; junction bases outside the gene matches: 5. CDR1 is ENHRY and CDR2 is SYGVKD in the germline V gene. CDR3 length: 15 amino acids.

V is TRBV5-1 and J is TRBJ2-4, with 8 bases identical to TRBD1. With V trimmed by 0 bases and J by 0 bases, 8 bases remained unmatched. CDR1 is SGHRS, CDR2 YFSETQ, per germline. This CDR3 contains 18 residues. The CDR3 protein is CASSLGSQGALAKNIQYF. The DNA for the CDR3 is TGCGCCAGCAGCTTGGGCTCCCAGGGGGCCTTAGCCAAAAACATTCAGTACTTC.

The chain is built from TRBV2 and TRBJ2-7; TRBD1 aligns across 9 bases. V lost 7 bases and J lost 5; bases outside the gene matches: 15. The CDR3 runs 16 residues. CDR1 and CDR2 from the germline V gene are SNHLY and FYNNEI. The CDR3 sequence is CASTLPGQGTQDEQYF. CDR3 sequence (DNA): TGTGCCAGCACCCTCCCGGGACAGGGAACCCAAGACGAGCAGTACTTC.

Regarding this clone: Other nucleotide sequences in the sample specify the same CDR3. DNA of the CDR3: TGTGCCAGCAGTCCGACTAGCGAATACGAGCAGTACTTC. Residues: CASSPTSEYEQYF. The V gene is TRBV27, the J gene TRBJ2-7; 8 nucleotides match TRBD2. This CDR3 is 13 amino acids long. The germline gives CDR1 MNHEY, CDR2 SMNVEV (reference sequence). Trimming removed 5 bases from V and 4 bases from J; junction bases left unmatched: 4.

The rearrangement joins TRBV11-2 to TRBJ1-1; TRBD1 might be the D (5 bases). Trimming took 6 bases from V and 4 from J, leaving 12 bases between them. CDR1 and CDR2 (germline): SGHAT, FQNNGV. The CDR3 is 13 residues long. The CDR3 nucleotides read TGTGCCAGCAGTCCGCCGCAGGGCACTGAAGCTTTCTTT. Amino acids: CASSPPQGTEAFF.

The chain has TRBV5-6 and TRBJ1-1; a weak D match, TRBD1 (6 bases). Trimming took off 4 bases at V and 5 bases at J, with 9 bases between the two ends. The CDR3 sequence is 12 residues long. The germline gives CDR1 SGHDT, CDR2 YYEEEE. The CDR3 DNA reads TGTGCCAGCAGCCCTCAGGGGACTGAAGCTTTCTTT. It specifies CASSPQGTEAFF. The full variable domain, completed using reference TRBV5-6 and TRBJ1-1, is DAGVTQSPTHLIKTRGQQVTLRCSPKSGHDTVSWYQQALGQGPQFIFQYYEEEERQRGNFPDRFSGHQFPNYSSELNVNALLLGDSALYLCASSPQGTEAFFGQGTRLTVV.

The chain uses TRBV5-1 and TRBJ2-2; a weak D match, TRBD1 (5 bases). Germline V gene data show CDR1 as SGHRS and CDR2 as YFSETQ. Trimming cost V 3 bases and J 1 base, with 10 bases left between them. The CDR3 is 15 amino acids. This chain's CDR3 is CASSSGNWNTGELFF. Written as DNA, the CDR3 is TGCGCCAGCAGCTCAGGGAATTGGAACACCGGGGAGCTGTTTTTT. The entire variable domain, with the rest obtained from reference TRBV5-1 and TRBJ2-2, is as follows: KAGVTQTPRYLIKTRGQQVTLSCSPISGHRSVSWYQQTPGQGLQFLFEYFSETQRNKGNFPGRFSGRQFSNSRSEMNVSTLELGDSALYLCASSSGNWNTGELFFGEGSRLTVL.

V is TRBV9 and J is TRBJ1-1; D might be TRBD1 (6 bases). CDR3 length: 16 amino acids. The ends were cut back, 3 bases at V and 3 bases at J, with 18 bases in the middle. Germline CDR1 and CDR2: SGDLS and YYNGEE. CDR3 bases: TGTGCCAGCAGCGGTGACCGGGACATAAGGCACACTGAAGCTTTCTTT. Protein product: CASSGDRDIRHTEAFF. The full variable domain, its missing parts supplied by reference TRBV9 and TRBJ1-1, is DSGVTQTPKHLITATGQRVTLRCSPRSGDLSVYWYQQSLDQGLQFLIQYYNGEERAKGNILERFSAQQFPDLHSELNLSSLELGDSALYFCASSGDRDIRHTEAFFGQGTRLTVV.

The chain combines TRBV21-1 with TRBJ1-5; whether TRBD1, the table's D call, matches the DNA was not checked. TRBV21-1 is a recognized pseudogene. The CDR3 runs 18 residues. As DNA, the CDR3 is TGTGCCAGCAGCCCGCCCGGGACAGGGCGTTATAGCAATCAGCCCCAGCATTTT. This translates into CASSPPGTGRYSNQPQHF.

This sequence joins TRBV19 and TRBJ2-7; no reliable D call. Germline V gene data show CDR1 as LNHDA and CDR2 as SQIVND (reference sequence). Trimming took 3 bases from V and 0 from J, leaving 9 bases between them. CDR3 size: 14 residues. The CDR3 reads CASSIGSGSYEQYF. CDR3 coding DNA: TGTGCCAGTAGTATCGGTTCGGGCTCCTACGAGCAGTACTTC.

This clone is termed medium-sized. CDR3 loop: CASSVYAGRGETQYF. The DNA of the CDR3 is TGTGCCAGCAGCGTATATGCGGGAAGGGGAGAGACCCAGTACTTC. This sequence joins TRBV9 and TRBJ2-5; maybe TRBD2 (6 bases). The CDR3 sequence is 15 residues long. Trimming removed 1 base from V and 4 bases from J, with 14 bases in between. The germline CDR1 and CDR2 sequences are SGDLS and YYNGEE.